This record concerns one T cell receptor beta chain sequence. The antigen remains undetermined. The sample belongs to a study of memory CD4+ T cells and cytomegalovirus serostatus. In the study overall: Of the healthy Belgian adults, 9 were CMV seropositive and 24 seronegative. Findings of the study overall: Of under 200 reported CMV TCRbeta sequences, under 80 were found in memory CD4+ repertoires. Median bootstrapped AUC for CMV status was just under 0.97 originally, about 0.9 US-trained.

Single viable CD3+CD4+CD8-CD45RO+ cells were sorted as the memory CD4+ T cells. Positive selection with CD4 microbeads enriched total CD4+ T cells. The germline V gene has CDR1 SNHLY and CDR2 FYNNEI. CDR3 size: 15 residues. Losses at the gene ends were 6 bases for V and 5 bases for J; bases not matched to a gene: 10. Method: immunoSEQ multiplex PCR; TCRdb's copy keeps in-frame clones and lacks some. The sample carries under 55,000 clones, 60% to 85% recorded once. Sequences were obtained from memory CD4+ T cells from blood. The TCR comes from an adult in good health and CMV-seropositive. The chain employs TRBV2 and TRBJ1-5, with TRBD1 matching 7 bases. Written as DNA, the CDR3 is TGTGCCAGCAGCGCCGGGGATACAGGGGATCAGCCCCAGCATTTT. Protein: CASSAGDTGDQPQHF.